This T cell receptor (beta chain) was captured in a study of CD8 T cells in Susac syndrome. About the research overall: Patients with Susac syndrome were therapy-naive, treated with corticosteroids, or treated with intravenous immunoglobulin alone when blood was collected. Study-wide results and limits: A relatively small number of individuals underwent TCR sequencing and HLA analysis.

V gave up 2 bases and J gave up 7 bases, with 11 bases separating them. Germline V gene data show CDR1 as MNHEY and CDR2 as SVGAGI. This CDR3 is 13 amino acids long. Random hexamers were used to reverse transcribe the RNA input (about 0.45 to 1 ug). Amplification of TCR beta CDR3 used immunoSEQ multiplex PCR across 54 Vbeta and 13 Jbeta. In TCRdb, the immunoSEQ multiplex PCR reads were re-called with MiXCR into one record per CDR3 protein. Altogether 120,000 or so distinct CDR3 sequences are present, over 90% being singletons, with the ten largest covering more than 0.12%. Of note for this clonotype: The target antigen is unknown.

Input material: CD4+ T cells from PBMCs. The sequence derives from a human donor with Susac syndrome. The chain couples TRBV6-5 to TRBJ1-1; possibly TRBD1 for D (5 bases). The CDR3 DNA follows: TGTGCCAGCAGTTACAGGGAAAGGGGTGAAGCTTTCTTT. The encoded protein is CASSYRERGEAFF.